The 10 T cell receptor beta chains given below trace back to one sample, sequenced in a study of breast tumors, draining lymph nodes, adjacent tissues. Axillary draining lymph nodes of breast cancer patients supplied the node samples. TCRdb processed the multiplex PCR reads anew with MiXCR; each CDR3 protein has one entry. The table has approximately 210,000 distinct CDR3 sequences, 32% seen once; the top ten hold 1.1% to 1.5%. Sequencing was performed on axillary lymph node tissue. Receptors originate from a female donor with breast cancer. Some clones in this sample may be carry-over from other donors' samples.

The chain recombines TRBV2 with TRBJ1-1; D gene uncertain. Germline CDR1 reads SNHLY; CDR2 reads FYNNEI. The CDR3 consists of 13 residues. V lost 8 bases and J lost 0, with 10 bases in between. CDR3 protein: CASLFLMNTEAFF. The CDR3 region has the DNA TGTGCCAGCCTGTTCCTCATGAACACTGAAGCTTTCTTT. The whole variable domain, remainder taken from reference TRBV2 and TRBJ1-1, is EPEVTQTPSHQVTQMGQEVILRCVPISNHLYFYWYRQILGQKVEFLVSFYNNEISEKSEIFDDQFSVERPDGSNFTLKIRSTKLEDSAMYFCASLFLMNTEAFFGQGTRLTVV.

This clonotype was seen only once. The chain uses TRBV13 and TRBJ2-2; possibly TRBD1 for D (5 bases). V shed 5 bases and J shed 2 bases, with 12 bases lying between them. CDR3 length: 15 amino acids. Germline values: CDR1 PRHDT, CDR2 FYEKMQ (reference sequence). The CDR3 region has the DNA TGTGCCAGCAGCCCCCGGACAAGCAACACCGGGGAGCTGTTTTTT. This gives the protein CASSPRTSNTGELFF.

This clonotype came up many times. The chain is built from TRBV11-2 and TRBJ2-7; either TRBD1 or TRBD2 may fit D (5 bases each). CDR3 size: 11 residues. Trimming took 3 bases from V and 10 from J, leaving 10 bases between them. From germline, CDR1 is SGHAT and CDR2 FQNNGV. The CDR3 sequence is CASSLGTKQYF. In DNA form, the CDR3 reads TGTGCCAGCAGCTTGGGGACGAAACAGTACTTC.

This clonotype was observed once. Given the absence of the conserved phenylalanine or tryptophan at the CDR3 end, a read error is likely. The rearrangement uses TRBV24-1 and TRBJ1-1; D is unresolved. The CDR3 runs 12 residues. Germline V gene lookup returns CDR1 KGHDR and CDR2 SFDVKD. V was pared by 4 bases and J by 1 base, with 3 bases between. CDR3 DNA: TGTGCCACCAGTGACCCGAACACTGAAGCTTTCCTT. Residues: CATSDPNTEAFL.

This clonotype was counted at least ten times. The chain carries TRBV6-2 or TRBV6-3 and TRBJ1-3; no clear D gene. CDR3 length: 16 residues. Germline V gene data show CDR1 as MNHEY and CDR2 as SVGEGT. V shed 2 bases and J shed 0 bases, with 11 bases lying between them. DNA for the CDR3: TGTGCCAGCAGTTACGAGGACCGGCTCTCTGGAAACACCATATATTTT. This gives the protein CASSYEDRLSGNTIYF.

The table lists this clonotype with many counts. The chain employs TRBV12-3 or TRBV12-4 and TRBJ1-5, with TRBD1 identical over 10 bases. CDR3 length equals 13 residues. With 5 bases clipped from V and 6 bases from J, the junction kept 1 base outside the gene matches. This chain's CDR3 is CASSRTGGQPQHF. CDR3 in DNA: TGTGCCAGCAGTAGGACAGGGGGTCAGCCCCAGCATTTT.

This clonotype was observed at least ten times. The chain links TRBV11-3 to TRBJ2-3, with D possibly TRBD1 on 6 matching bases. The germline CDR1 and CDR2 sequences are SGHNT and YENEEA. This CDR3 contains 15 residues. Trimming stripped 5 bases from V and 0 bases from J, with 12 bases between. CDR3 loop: CASSHRVISTDTQYF. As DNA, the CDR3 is TGTGCCAGCAGCCACAGGGTGATTAGCACAGATACGCAGTATTTT.

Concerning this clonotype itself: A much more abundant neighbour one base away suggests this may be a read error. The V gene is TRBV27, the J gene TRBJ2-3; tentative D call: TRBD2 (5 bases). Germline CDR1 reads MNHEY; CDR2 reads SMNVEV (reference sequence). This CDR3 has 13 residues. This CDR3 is CASTRGLTDTRYF. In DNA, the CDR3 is TGTGCCAGCACTCGGGGTCTCACAGATACGCGGTATTTT.

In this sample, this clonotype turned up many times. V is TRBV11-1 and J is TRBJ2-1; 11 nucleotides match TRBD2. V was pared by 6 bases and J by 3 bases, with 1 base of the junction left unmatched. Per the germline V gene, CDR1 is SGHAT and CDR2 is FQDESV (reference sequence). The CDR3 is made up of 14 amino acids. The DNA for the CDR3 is TGTGCCAGCAGACTAGCGGGAGTCTACAATGAGCAGTTCTTC. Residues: CASRLAGVYNEQFF.

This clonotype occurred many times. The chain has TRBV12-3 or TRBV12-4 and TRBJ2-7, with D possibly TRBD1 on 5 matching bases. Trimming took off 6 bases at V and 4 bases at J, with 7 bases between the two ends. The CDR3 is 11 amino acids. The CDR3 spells CASSQGYEQYF. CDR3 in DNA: TGTGCCAGCAGCCAGGGTTACGAGCAGTACTTC.